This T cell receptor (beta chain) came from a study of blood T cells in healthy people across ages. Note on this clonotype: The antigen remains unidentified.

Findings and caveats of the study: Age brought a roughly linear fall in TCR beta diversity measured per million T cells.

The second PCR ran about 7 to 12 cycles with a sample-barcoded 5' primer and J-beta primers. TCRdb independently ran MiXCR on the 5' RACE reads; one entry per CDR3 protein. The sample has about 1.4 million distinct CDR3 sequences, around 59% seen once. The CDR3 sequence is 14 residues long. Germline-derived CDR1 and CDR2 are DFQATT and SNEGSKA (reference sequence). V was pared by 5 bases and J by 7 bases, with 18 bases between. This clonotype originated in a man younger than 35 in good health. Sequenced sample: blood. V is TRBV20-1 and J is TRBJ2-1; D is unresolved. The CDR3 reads CSAGDKQFLNEQFF. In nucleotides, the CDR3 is TGCAGTGCTGGCGACAAGCAGTTTCTGAATGAGCAGTTCTTC.